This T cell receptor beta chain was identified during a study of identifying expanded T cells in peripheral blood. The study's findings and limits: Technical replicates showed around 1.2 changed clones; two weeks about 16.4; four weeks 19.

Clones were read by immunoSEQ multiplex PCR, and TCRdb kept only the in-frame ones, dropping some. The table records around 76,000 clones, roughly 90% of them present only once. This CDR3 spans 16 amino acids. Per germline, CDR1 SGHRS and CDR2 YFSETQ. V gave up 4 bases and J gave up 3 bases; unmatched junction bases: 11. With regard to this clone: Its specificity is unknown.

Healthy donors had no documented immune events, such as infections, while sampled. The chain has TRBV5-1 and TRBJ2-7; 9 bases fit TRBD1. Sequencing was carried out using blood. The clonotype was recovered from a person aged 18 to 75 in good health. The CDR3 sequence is CASSGDRDRALYEQYF. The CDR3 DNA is TGCGCCAGCAGCGGGGACCGGGACAGGGCCCTCTACGAGCAGTACTTC.